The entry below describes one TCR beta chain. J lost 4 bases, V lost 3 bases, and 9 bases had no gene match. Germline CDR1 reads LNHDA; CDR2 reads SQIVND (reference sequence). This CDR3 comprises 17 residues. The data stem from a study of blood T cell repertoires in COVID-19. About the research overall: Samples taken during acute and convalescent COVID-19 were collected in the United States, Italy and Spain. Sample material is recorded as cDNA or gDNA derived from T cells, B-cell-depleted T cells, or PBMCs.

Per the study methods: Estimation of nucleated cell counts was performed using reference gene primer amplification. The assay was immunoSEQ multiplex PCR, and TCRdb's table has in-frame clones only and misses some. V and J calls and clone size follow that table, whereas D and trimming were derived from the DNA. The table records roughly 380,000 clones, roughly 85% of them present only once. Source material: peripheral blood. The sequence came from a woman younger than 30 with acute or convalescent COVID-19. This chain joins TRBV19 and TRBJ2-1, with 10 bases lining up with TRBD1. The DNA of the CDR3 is TGTGCCAGTAGTATGGGGTCGACAGGGGGCAGGTACAATGAGCAGTTCTTC. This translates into CASSMGSTGGRYNEQFF.